This T cell receptor beta chain was retrieved from a study of T cells in Graves' hyperthyroidism and ophthalmopathy. In the study overall: Prior to any treatment, at the point of initial diagnosis, peripheral blood was collected. Whole-study results and caveats: The model identified upcoming ophthalmopathy a median around 6 months ahead of onset.

RNA transcripts gave rise to amplified TCR beta CDR3 regions. The HTBI primer set was used in a first-round RT-PCR of the TCR CDR3. One entry per CDR3 protein, called by TCRdb with MiXCR from the multiplex PCR reads. Among roughly 550,000 distinct CDR3 sequences listed, 15% to 20% were seen once. The CDR3 is 13 amino acids. V lost 5 bases to trimming and J lost 2 bases; unmatched junction nucleotides: 2. Germline V gene sequence: CDR1 DFQATT, CDR2 SNEGSKA (reference sequence). This clonotype was recorded many times. Its antigen is still unknown. Clinical symptoms, serum thyroxine, TRAb, thyroid ultrasound and orbital computed tomography informed diagnoses.

Sequencing used blood. The TCR was taken from a woman aged 30 to 39 with Graves' ophthalmopathy. V and J are TRBV20-1 and TRBJ1-2, with TRBD1 matching 10 bases. As DNA, the CDR3 is TGCAGTGCTGAGGACAGGGGGAACTATGGCTACACCTTC. Amino acids: CSAEDRGNYGYTF.